The rows below give T cell receptor beta chains drawn from one sample of a study of blood T cell repertoires in COVID-19. The table came from immunoSEQ multiplex PCR; TCRdb's copy has only in-frame clones and leaves some out. This table has around 100,000 clones, approximately 88% appearing once. Sequencing was done on a sample of peripheral blood. The receptors here all came from a human donor in a cohort sampled during active COVID-19. Each CDR3 is given with its conserved first and last residue. The D gene is left open where the match is weak. Size is omitted from some rows. Given values are once, few, many or a class for expanded clones.

>TRBV6-2/TRBV6-3|few|TRBJ2-7|-
TGTGCCAGCAGTTATGGGCAGGGGCGATCCTACGAGCAGTACTTC
CASSYGQGRSYEQYF
>TRBV19|-|TRBJ2-5|-
TGTGCCAGTACCAAGGGGGGGACCCAAGAGACCCAGTACTTC
CASTKGGTQETQYF
>TRBV2|few|TRBJ1-5|-
TGTGCCAGCAGTGACGTAGGCAATCAGCCCCAGCATTTT
CASSDVGNQPQHF
>TRBV18|-|TRBJ2-3|TRBD2
TGTGCCAGCTCACCAACGGGACTAGCGGGGGGCACAGATACGCAGTATTTT
CASSPTGLAGGTDTQYF
>TRBV29-1|-|TRBJ2-7|-
TGCAGCGCCGAAGGGGGAAGTGCCTACGAGCAGTACTTC
CSAEGGSAYEQYF
>TRBV9|-|TRBJ2-3|TRBD2
TGTGCCAGCAGCCAGCGGGGGGGACGCCAGGCAGATACGCAGTATTTT
CASSQRGGRQADTQYF
>TRBV5-1|few|TRBJ2-2|-
TGCGCCAGCACCCGGGCGGGGCCCGTCAACACCGGGGAGCTGTTTTTT
CASTRAGPVNTGELFF
>TRBV2|-|TRBJ2-5|-
TGTGCCAGCAGTCAACAGGGGGGGGGTGAGACCCAGTACTTC
CASSQQGGGETQYF
>TRBV10-1|-|TRBJ1-4|-
TGCGCCAGCAGTGAGTTAACAGGAAGGTGGACTAATGAAAAACTGTTTTTT
CASSELTGRWTNEKLFF
>TRBV11-2|-|TRBJ2-3|-
TGTGCCAGCAGCACCCACCGGGGGGCCGATACGCAGTATTTT
CASSTHRGADTQYF
>TRBV15|-|TRBJ2-3|TRBD1
TGTGCCACCAGCAGAGCCGCCGGGACAGGGTATAGGAGCGAGACAGATACGCAGTATTTT
CATSRAAGTGYRSETDTQYF
>TRBV5-1|-|TRBJ2-7|TRBD1
TGCGCCAGCAGCTTGAAAGGACAGGGGTCCGAGCAGTACTTC
CASSLKGQGSEQYF
>TRBV18|-|TRBJ1-3|-
TGTGCCAGCTCATCGACTGTAGACTCTGGAAACACCATATATTTT
CASSSTVDSGNTIYF
>TRBV5-1|-|TRBJ1-4|TRBD1
TGCGCCAGCAGCTCGACAGGGAGAGAGGAAAAACTGTTTTTT
CASSSTGREEKLFF
>TRBV4-1|-|TRBJ2-2|-
TGCGCCAGCAGCCAAGCTAATGGGAGGTCCAAGACCGGGGAGCTGTTTTTT
CASSQANGRSKTGELFF
>TRBV6-1|-|TRBJ2-7|TRBD1
TGTGCCTCCCGGGACAGGTCCTACGAGCAGTACTTC
CASRDRSYEQYF
>TRBV5-1|-|TRBJ1-4|-
TGCGCCAGCAGCTTGGTACATTCTAATGAAAAACTGTTTTTT
CASSLVHSNEKLFF
>TRBV18|-|TRBJ2-1|TRBD2
TGTGCCAGCTCACTTACTAGCGGGGGGCAATACAATGAGCAGTTCTTC
CASSLTSGGQYNEQFF
>TRBV4-1|-|TRBJ2-7|-
TGCGCCAGCAGCCAGTCCGAGCGTTACGAGCAGTACTTC
CASSQSERYEQYF
>TRBV5-5|-|TRBJ1-4|-
TGTGCCAGCAGCTTGCTCCAGGGGATTGGAGAAAAACTGTTTTTT
CASSLLQGIGEKLFF
>TRBV4-2|-|TRBJ1-1|TRBD1
TGTGCCAGCAGCCAACCTGGGACAGACACTGAAGCTTTCTTT
CASSQPGTDTEAFF
>TRBV9|-|TRBJ2-1|TRBD2
TGTGCCAGCAGCGTAGCCTCACGCAGCGGGGGGGCTGAGCAGTTCTTC
CASSVASRSGGAEQFF
>TRBV12-5|-|TRBJ2-1|-
TGTGCTAGTGGTTTGTTCTTCCCACAGGACAATGAGCAGTTCTTC
CASGLFFPQDNEQFF
>TRBV6-5|-|TRBJ2-7|-
TGTGCCAGCAGCCAGGACTACGAGCAGTACTTC
CASSQDYEQYF
>TRBV14|-|TRBJ2-5|TRBD2
TGTGCCAGCAGCCAGGGACTACAAGAGACCCAGTACTTC
CASSQGLQETQYF
>TRBV7-2|-|TRBJ1-2|TRBD1
TGTGCCAGCAGCCACCGACAGGGAGAGTATGGCTACACCTTC
CASSHRQGEYGYTF
>TRBV11-3|-|TRBJ2-3|TRBD2
TGTGCCAGCAGCTTAGGGACTAGCGGGGCTAGCACAGATACGCAGTATTTT
CASSLGTSGASTDTQYF
>TRBV27|-|TRBJ1-1|TRBD1
TGTGCCAGCAGCTATAACAGGGGAACTGAAGCTTTCTTT
CASSYNRGTEAFF
>TRBV7-9|few|TRBJ1-1|-
TGTGCCAGCGGGAGGTGGTCCTTAGGGGCGGGTAACACTGAAGCTTTCTTT
CASGRWSLGAGNTEAFF
>TRBV5-1|-|TRBJ1-1|-
TGCGCCAGCAGTTCAGGGGTAGACACTGAAGCTTTCTTT
CASSSGVDTEAFF
>TRBV5-1|-|TRBJ2-6|TRBD2
TGCGCCAGCAGCCTTACCCCTAGCGGGGCCGCCTCTGGGGCCAACGTCCTGACTTTC
CASSLTPSGAASGANVLTF
>TRBV7-6|-|TRBJ2-7|TRBD1
TGTGCCAGCAACATGGGACAGGGGGAGCAGTACTTC
CASNMGQGEQYF
>TRBV11-2|-|TRBJ2-5|TRBD2
TGTGCCAGCAGCTCCGAACTAGCGGGGGGCCGGGCAGAGACCCAGTACTTC
CASSSELAGGRAETQYF
>TRBV2|-|TRBJ1-1|-
TGTGCCAGCAGCGGGAGGCCGGCACTCACTGAAGCTTTCTTT
CASSGRPALTEAFF
>TRBV5-1|-|TRBJ2-2|-
TGCGCCAGCAGTCGTGGACTTTCGAACACCGGGGAGCTGTTTTTT
CASSRGLSNTGELFF
>TRBV5-4|-|TRBJ1-1|TRBD1
TGTGCCAGCAGCTTGGGTTCTTGGGACAGGAACACTGAAGCTTTCTTT
CASSLGSWDRNTEAFF
>TRBV4-3|-|TRBJ2-5|TRBD2
TGCGCCAGCAGCCCGCAAGCGGGATTACAAAGTAGCGGGTTAGAGACCCAGTACTTC
CASSPQAGLQSSGLETQYF
>TRBV5-6|-|TRBJ2-7|TRBD1
TGTGCCAGCAGCTTGGCCTTTGGGACAGGGGGCGATCTTTACGAGCAGTACTTC
CASSLAFGTGGDLYEQYF
>TRBV6-2/TRBV6-3|-|TRBJ2-7|TRBD1
TGTGCCAGCAGTTCCAATATCAGGGGGCCTACCTCCCCCCTCTACGAGCAGTACTTC
CASSSNIRGPTSPLYEQYF
>TRBV10-3|-|TRBJ2-7|-
TGTGCCATCAGTGAGACTCTAAGCTCCTACGAGCAGTACTTC
CAISETLSSYEQYF
>TRBV4-3|-|TRBJ2-2|-
TGCGCCAGCAGCCAAGGGGTCGGGGGGAACACCGGGGAGCTGTTTTTT
CASSQGVGGNTGELFF
>TRBV5-4|-|TRBJ2-6|TRBD1
TGTGCCAGCAGCAACCGACAGGGAACAACTGGGGCCAACGTCCTGACTTTC
CASSNRQGTTGANVLTF
>TRBV19|few|TRBJ1-2|-
TGTGCCAGTAGGTTGACAGAATCCTATGGCTACACCTTC
CASRLTESYGYTF
>TRBV15|-|TRBJ1-2|-
TGTGCCACCAGCAGAGATGGGGCAGGGGCGAGTGGCTACACCTTC
CATSRDGAGASGYTF
>TRBV29-1|-|TRBJ2-7|TRBD1
TGCAGCGCTGGGACAGCCTACGAGCAGTACTTC
CSAGTAYEQYF
>TRBV7-3|-|TRBJ2-4|TRBD1
TGTGCCAGCAGCCCAGTCCCGGGACAGGTCCCTCAGTACTTC
CASSPVPGQVPQYF
>TRBV5-5|-|TRBJ1-5|-
TGTGCCAGCAGCTTGGAGGGGAGCAATCAGCCCCAGCATTTT
CASSLEGSNQPQHF
>TRBV3-1/TRBV3-2|-|TRBJ2-1|TRBD1
TGTGCCAGCAGCCAAGGTAGGGGGACAGGGATGGATGAGCAGTTCTTC
CASSQGRGTGMDEQFF
>TRBV6-5|-|TRBJ1-6|-
TGTGCCAGCAAAATAAACAGGGATTCACCCCTCCACTTT
CASKINRDSPLHF
>TRBV30|-|TRBJ1-2|-
TGTGCCTGGAGTGTACCCCAGGGGAACGAATATGGCTACACCTTC
CAWSVPQGNEYGYTF
>TRBV28|-|TRBJ1-2|TRBD1
TGTGCCAGCAGTCCAAGGACAGGGGTGACCTATGGCTACACCTTC
CASSPRTGVTYGYTF
>TRBV6-2/TRBV6-3|-|TRBJ2-5|-
TGTGCCAGCAGTCACCGTCATGGTAGCGGACAAGAGACCCAGTACTTC
CASSHRHGSGQETQYF
>TRBV7-3|-|TRBJ1-1|-
TGTGCCAGCAGCATGCAGGGTGAGACTGAAGCTTTCTTT
CASSMQGETEAFF
>TRBV6-5|-|TRBJ1-1|-
TGTGCCAGCAGTTTCGACAGATGGACTGAAGCTTTCTTT
CASSFDRWTEAFF